Listed below are T cell receptor beta chains from one sample, sequenced in a study of blood T cell repertoires in COVID-19. Assay: immunoSEQ multiplex PCR; the TCRdb copy retains only in-frame clones and omits some. The sample yields 100,000 to 150,000 clones, 81% seen once. Sequencing was performed on peripheral blood. These TCRs come from a man in his thirties or forties with COVID-19, enrolled during active disease. Each CDR3 is given with its conserved first and last residue. D genes are given only for firm matches. Expanded clones get a size class; other rows say once, few or many, or leave the size out.

.,TRBJ2-7,TRBV11-3,few,TGTGCCAGCAGCTTAGATGAAGGCAGGGTTTCGTACTTC,CASSLDEGRVSYF
TRBD2,TRBJ2-1,TRBV7-3,.,TGTGCCAGCAGTTTGTCCAGCGGGGCCTCCTACAATGAGCAGTTCTTC,CASSLSSGASYNEQFF
.,TRBJ2-5,TRBV4-2,.,TGTGCCAGCAGCCAAGAAGAGGGGGGGGCGGAGACCCAGTACTTC,CASSQEEGGAETQYF
.,TRBJ1-2,TRBV6-6,.,TGTGCCAGCAGTTACGCCCCCCCCTGGGGGCCTATTGGCTACACCTTC,CASSYAPPWGPIGYTF
.,TRBJ1-5,TRBV19,few,TGTGCCAGTAGTATAGTCAGGGATCAGCCCCAGCATTTT,CASSIVRDQPQHF
TRBD1,TRBJ1-1,TRBV19,once,TGTGCCAGTAGTACCTCCACAGGGGGCTCGGACACTGAAGCTTTCTTT,CASSTSTGGSDTEAFF
.,TRBJ1-1,TRBV5-4,.,TGTGCCAGCAGCCCATGGACAGCTATGAACACTGAAGCTTTCTTT,CASSPWTAMNTEAFF
.,TRBJ1-1,TRBV4-1,.,TGCGCCAGCAGCCAAGATGCAGGGAACACTGAAGCTTTCTTT,CASSQDAGNTEAFF
.,TRBJ2-7,TRBV14,.,TGTGCCAGCAGCCAAGCTTGGGAGACCGAGCAGTACTTC,CASSQAWETEQYF
TRBD1,TRBJ2-3,TRBV2,.,TGTGCCAGCCGCCGGACAGGTAGCACAGATACGCAGTATTTT,CASRRTGSTDTQYF
TRBD2,TRBJ2-7,TRBV4-1,.,TGCGCCAGCAGCCAAGATCCCGGACTAGCGGGGTACGAGCAGTACTTC,CASSQDPGLAGYEQYF
.,TRBJ2-2,TRBV18,.,TGTGCCAGCTCACCCACCGGACAAATCACCGGGGAGCTGTTTTTT,CASSPTGQITGELFF
.,TRBJ2-5,TRBV12-3/TRBV12-4,few,TGTGCCAGCAGTTACAGTCGGGACTCCTCGAACTTC,CASSYSRDSSNF
TRBD2,TRBJ2-7,TRBV7-8,.,TGTGCCAGCAGCTTAGGCGGGAGGTCTTCCTACGAGCAGTACTTC,CASSLGGRSSYEQYF
.,TRBJ2-3,TRBV27,.,TGTGCCAGCAGTTTACTAGGGGATGCAGATACGCAGTATTTT,CASSLLGDADTQYF
TRBD1,TRBJ1-1,TRBV4-1,.,TGCGCCAGCAGCCAACCAGGGGGCGGTGGAACTGAAGCTTTCTTT,CASSQPGGGGTEAFF
.,TRBJ1-5,TRBV19,.,TGTGCCAGCAGCGGAGGGACCCGCAAGACCTATCAGCCCCAGCATTTT,CASSGGTRKTYQPQHF
TRBD1,TRBJ2-7,TRBV18,.,TGTGCCAGCTCATCGGGACAGAACCACGAGCAGTACTTC,CASSSGQNHEQYF
TRBD2,TRBJ2-7,TRBV28,few,TGTGCCAGCAGGGATACGGCGGGAGTCGGCGAGCAGTACTTC,CASRDTAGVGEQYF
.,TRBJ1-2,TRBV28,.,TGTGCCAGCAGTTTTTGGGGGCGCGGTCCCTATGGCTACACCTTC,CASSFWGRGPYGYTF
.,TRBJ2-1,TRBV21-1,.,TGTGCCAGCAGCAGGTTCCCACAAAAATACAATGAGCAGTTCTTC,CASSRFPQKYNEQFF
.,TRBJ2-5,TRBV7-9,.,TGTGCCAGCAGGGCTAGCGTGGAGACCCAGTACTTC,CASRASVETQYF
TRBD1,TRBJ2-5,TRBV27,.,TGTGCCAGCAGGGGTCCAGGGGGCCAAGAGACCCAGTACTTC,CASRGPGGQETQYF
.,TRBJ1-1,TRBV6-2/TRBV6-3,.,TGTGCCAGCAGTTACTCGCGCAAGAACACTGAAGCTTTCTTT,CASSYSRKNTEAFF
.,TRBJ1-1,TRBV7-9,.,TGTGCCAGCAGCCAGGGGTGGGGAACTGAAGCTTTCTTT,CASSQGWGTEAFF
.,TRBJ2-3,TRBV24-1,.,TGTGCCACCAGTGATCGCCGGTTGCCAGATACGCAGTATTTT,CATSDRRLPDTQYF